Listed here are 18 T cell receptor beta chains from one sample, sequenced in a study of cytomegalovirus exposure and HLA in healthy donors. This PCR relied on a set of 60 Vbeta primers and 13 Jbeta primers. Profiled with immunoSEQ multiplex PCR; TCRdb holds only in-frame clones, not every one. The sample holds about 120,000 clones, more than 65% seen once. Input material: PBMCs. These receptors were taken from a young man in good health and CMV-seropositive.

CDR3 sequence (DNA): TGTGCCAGCAGCCAAGGACAGCAAGACACTGAAGCTTTCTTT. Translating gives CASSQGQQDTEAFF. The chain is built from TRBV4-2 and TRBJ1-1, with a tentative D call TRBD1 (5 bases). The CDR3 totals 14 residues. Trimming removed 1 base from V and 3 bases from J, with 9 bases in between. Germline V gene data show CDR1 as LGHNA and CDR2 as YNFKEQ.

The V gene is TRBV7-9, the J gene TRBJ2-7; D unclear. Trimming shortened V by 7 bases and J by 0 bases, and 7 bases separated the two germline ends. The germline V gene has CDR1 SEHNR and CDR2 FQNEAQ (reference sequence). This CDR3 spans 12 amino acids. The CDR3 DNA is TGTGCCAGCAACTTGAGCTCCTACGAGCAGTACTTC. This translates into CASNLSSYEQYF.

This clone was detected once. CDR3 coding DNA: TGTGCCAGCAGCTTAGCAGGGGTCGGTCAGCCCCAGCATTTT. It specifies CASSLAGVGQPQHF. J is TRBJ1-5 and V is TRBV7-8, with D tentatively TRBD1 (5 bases). Germline V CDR1 and CDR2: SGHVS, FQNEAQ. The CDR3 totals 14 residues. V lost 0 bases, J lost 6 bases, and 9 bases lay in between.

This clone showed up just once. The chain combines TRBV7-9 with TRBJ2-5, with 9 positions matching TRBD2. The CDR3 extends over 15 amino acids. Germline V gene data show CDR1 as SEHNR and CDR2 as FQNEAQ (reference sequence). Trimming took 5 bases from V and 4 from J; bases not matched to a gene: 8. The CDR3 reads CASSTLRGGGETQYF. Written as DNA, the CDR3 is TGTGCCAGCAGCACTCTGCGGGGGGGTGGAGAGACCCAGTACTTC.

The chain couples TRBV5-1 to TRBJ2-7; the D gene is possibly TRBD2 (6 bases). CDR1 and CDR2 from the germline V gene are SGHRS and YFSETQ. The CDR3 extends over 15 amino acids. V shed 0 bases and J shed 0 bases, with 10 bases lying between them. DNA of the CDR3: TGCGCCAGCAGCTTGGAACAGACTAGCTCCTACGAGCAGTACTTC. Its protein product is CASSLEQTSSYEQYF.

V is TRBV28 and J is TRBJ2-5; D perhaps matches TRBD2 (6 bases). Looked up from germline, CDR1 is MDHEN and CDR2 is SYDVKM. This CDR3 has 13 residues. V was shortened by 9 bases and J by 1 base, with 12 bases between the two germline ends. The CDR3 bases are TGTGCCAGTAACCGGGGGAGCCAAGAGACCCAGTACTTC. Its protein product is CASNRGSQETQYF.

This clone was seen a single time. The gene calls are TRBV9 and TRBJ1-1; D uncertain. Germline loops: CDR1 SGDLS, CDR2 YYNGEE. CDR3 length equals 15 residues. Trimming removed 8 bases from V and 0 bases from J, with 17 bases in between. CDR3 nucleotide sequence: TGTGCCAGTACCGGGGAGGACGGGATGAACACTGAAGCTTTCTTT. Translated, it gives CASTGEDGMNTEAFF. Full variable domain (missing parts from reference TRBV9 and TRBJ1-1): DSGVTQTPKHLITATGQRVTLRCSPRSGDLSVYWYQQSLDQGLQFLIQYYNGEERAKGNILERFSAQQFPDLHSELNLSSLELGDSALYFCASTGEDGMNTEAFFGQGTRLTVV.

The CDR3 protein is CASSLGGGRIETQYF. The CDR3 DNA follows: TGTGCCAGCAGCCTCGGGGGGGGGCGGATTGAGACCCAGTACTTC. The chain is built from TRBV7-8 and TRBJ2-5, with TRBD2 matching 8 bases. V gave up 5 bases and J gave up 5 bases; unmatched junction bases: 10. The CDR3 is 15 residues long. Germline CDR1 is SGHVS and CDR2 is FQNEAQ.

The chain combines TRBV5-1 with TRBJ1-1; weak D call: TRBD1 (6 bases). Per the germline V gene, CDR1 is SGHRS and CDR2 is YFSETQ. Trimming removed 4 bases at V and 3 bases at J, with 10 bases between. The CDR3 is made up of 13 amino acids. The CDR3 DNA reads as TGCGCCAGCAGCCAGGACAGAGACACTGAAGCTTTCTTT. Translating gives CASSQDRDTEAFF.

This clone was detected a few times. V usage is TRBV6-5 and J usage is TRBJ1-5, with a tentative D call TRBD1 (6 bases). Per germline, CDR1 MNHEY and CDR2 SVGAGI. The CDR3 extends over 15 amino acids. The V end lost 4 bases, the J end lost 0 bases, and 10 bases lay between the germline ends. The DNA of the CDR3 is TGTGCCAGCAGTTCTGGACAGATTAGCAATCAGCCCCAGCATTTT. This encodes CASSSGQISNQPQHF.

The chain carries TRBV6-7 and TRBJ1-2, with TRBD1 identical over 12 bases. TRBV6-7 is identified as an open reading frame with a role that is uncertain. The V and J ends lost 8 bases and 7 bases, in that order; junction bases with no gene match: 11. The CDR3 has 15 residues. The CDR3 sequence: CASPGQGARSAGYTF. The CDR3 DNA reads as TGTGCCAGCCCGGGACAGGGGGCACGGTCGGCTGGCTACACCTTC.

The rearrangement joins TRBV19 to TRBJ1-2, with 9 bases matching TRBD1. Germline loops: CDR1 LNHDA, CDR2 SQIVND (reference sequence). The CDR3 is made up of 13 amino acids. Trimming took 5 bases from V and 8 from J; bases not matched to a gene: 6. The CDR3 loop is CASSWDRDRGYTF. As DNA, the CDR3 is TGTGCCAGTAGTTGGGACAGGGATCGAGGCTACACCTTC.

J is TRBJ2-7 and V is TRBV13; the D is unclear. Looked up from germline, CDR1 is PRHDT and CDR2 is FYEKMQ (reference sequence). Trimming took 1 base from V and 1 from J, leaving 5 bases between them. CDR3 length equals 13 residues. The CDR3 nucleotides are TGTGCCAGCAGCTTAGCCAGATCCTACGAGCAGTACTTC. It yields the protein CASSLARSYEQYF.

The gene calls are TRBV6-5 and TRBJ2-3, with 10 bases aligning to TRBD2. CDR3 size: 16 residues. J was trimmed by 4 bases and V by 4 bases; bases with no gene match: 8. Germline V CDR1 and CDR2: MNHEY, SVGAGI. The CDR3 sequence is CASSSLAGVRADTQYF. CDR3 nucleotide sequence: TGTGCCAGCAGTTCCCTAGCGGGGGTTAGGGCAGATACGCAGTATTTT.

The chain uses TRBV4-1 and TRBJ1-5; 8 bases agree with TRBD1. The germline CDR1 and CDR2 sequences are MGHRA and YSYEKL. J lost 7 bases, V lost 3 bases, and 8 bases had no gene match. The CDR3 contains 15 residues. In nucleotides, the CDR3 is TGCGCCAGCAGCCACGGTGGACAGGGTAGACAGCCCCAGCATTTT. Protein sequence: CASSHGGQGRQPQHF.

This chain links TRBV18 with TRBJ2-5, with 7 bases matching TRBD1. The germline V gene encodes CDR1 KGHSH and CDR2 LQKENI. The length of the CDR3 is 15 residues. With V trimmed by 3 bases and J by 2 bases, 6 bases remained unmatched. CDR3 bases: TGTGCCAGCTCACCGAACAGGGGCCATCAAGAGACCCAGTACTTC. Translating gives CASSPNRGHQETQYF. The full variable domain, rest sourced from reference TRBV18 and TRBJ2-5, is NAGVMQNPRHLVRRRGQEARLRCSPMKGHSHVYWYRQLPEEGLKFMVYLQKENIIDESGMPKERFSAEFPKEGPSILRIQQVVRGDSAAYFCASSPNRGHQETQYFGPGTRLLVL.

V and J are TRBV5-1 and TRBJ2-5, with 10 bases identical to TRBD2. Germline V gene sequence: CDR1 SGHRS, CDR2 YFSETQ. CDR3 length equals 15 residues. With V trimmed by 4 bases and J by 5 bases, 8 bases remained unmatched. The CDR3 DNA reads TGCGCCAGCAGCCTCCTGACTAGCGGGTGGGAGACCCAGTACTTC. The encoded protein is CASSLLTSGWETQYF. Looking up the rest from reference TRBV5-1 and TRBJ2-5 gives the full variable domain: KAGVTQTPRYLIKTRGQQVTLSCSPISGHRSVSWYQQTPGQGLQFLFEYFSETQRNKGNFPGRFSGRQFSNSRSEMNVSTLELGDSALYLCASSLLTSGWETQYFGPGTRLLVL.

The CDR3 loop is CASNGRGGTDTQYF. As DNA, the CDR3 is TGCGCCAGCAACGGGAGGGGCGGCACAGATACGCAGTATTTT. This chain links TRBV5-1 with TRBJ2-3; TRBD2 matches at 8 bases. CDR1 and CDR2 from the germline V gene are SGHRS and YFSETQ. Trimming removed 6 bases from V and 1 base from J; junction bases left unmatched: 4. The CDR3 has 14 residues.